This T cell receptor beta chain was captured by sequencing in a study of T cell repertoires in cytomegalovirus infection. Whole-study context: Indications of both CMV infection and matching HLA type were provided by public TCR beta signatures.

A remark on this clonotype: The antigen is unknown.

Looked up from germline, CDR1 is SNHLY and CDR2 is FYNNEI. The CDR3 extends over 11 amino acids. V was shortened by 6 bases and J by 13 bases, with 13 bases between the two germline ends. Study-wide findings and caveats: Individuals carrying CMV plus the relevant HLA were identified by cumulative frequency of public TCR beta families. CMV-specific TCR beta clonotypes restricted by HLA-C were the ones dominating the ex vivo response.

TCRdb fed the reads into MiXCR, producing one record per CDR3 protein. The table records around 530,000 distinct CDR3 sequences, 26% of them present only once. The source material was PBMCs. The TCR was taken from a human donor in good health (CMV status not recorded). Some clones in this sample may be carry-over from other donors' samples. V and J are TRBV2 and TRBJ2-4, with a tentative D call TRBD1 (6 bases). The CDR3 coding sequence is TGTGCCAGCAGCGAGGGGACACGACAGTACTTC. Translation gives CASSEGTRQYF.